This entry is about one T cell receptor beta chain. The source of the sample is a study of shared clonotypes between healthy human individuals. About the research overall: Contributing individuals were a couple of females and a few males aged 18 to 49.

This CDR3 has 14 amino acids. The V end was cut by 5 bases, the J end by 0 bases, with 10 bases between. Germline loops: CDR1 LNHDA, CDR2 SQIVND (reference sequence). Several immunoSEQ 96-well plates shared each subset's DNA, each plate a replicate. Per the original data handling: ImmunoSEQ only sent back junction sequences with no quality scores, so filtering was done differently. Sequencing used immunoSEQ multiplex PCR; TCRdb keeps in-frame clones, though not all of them. V and J calls plus clone size are reproduced from that table; the DNA served to infer D and trimming. In the table there are millions of clones, around 90% of which are singletons. CD4+ cells yielded CD45RA+ naive and CD45RA-negative memory subsets.

This clonotype was sampled from a man aged 18 to 35 in good health. The V call is TRBV19, the J call TRBJ1-1; no reliable D call. What was sequenced was naive CD4+ T cells sorted from blood. Documented subset: CD45RA+ positively selected. The CDR3 DNA reads TGTGCCAGTAGTGTTACAGTCATGAACACTGAAGCTTTCTTT. Amino acids: CASSVTVMNTEAFF.